The clone carrying this T cell receptor beta chain was seen at least ten times. CDR3 length: 17 amino acids. Per germline, CDR1 MNHEY and CDR2 SVGEGT. V was shortened by 6 bases and J by 0 bases, with 17 bases between the two germline ends. TCRdb reprocessed the 5' RACE reads via MiXCR and lists one record per CDR3 protein. This sample has some 220,000 distinct CDR3 sequences, with approximately 10% found just once. The data derive from a study of CD8 T cells in ankylosing spondylitis. V usage is TRBV6-2 or TRBV6-3 and J usage is TRBJ2-2; unclear D gene. This TCR came from a male donor with ankylosing spondylitis or in good health (not recorded which). The sequenced material came from blood, either unsorted or a sorted T cell fraction (not recorded which). The CDR3 coding sequence is TGTGCCAGCAGCGTTCCATGGGCTATAACGAACACCGGGGAGCTGTTTTTT. Its translation is CASSVPWAITNTGELFF.